This paragraph reports one T cell receptor beta chain. Trimming at V came to 1 base and at J to 3 bases, leaving 8 bases not matched to a gene. The CDR3 is 17 amino acids. Germline assignment: CDR1 SGHTA and CDR2 FQGNSA. The data are from a study of blood T cell repertoires in COVID-19. Across the study: PBMCs, B-cell-depleted T cells, or T cells were the source of the cDNA or gDNA that made up the material.

As processed by the authors: Amplifying reference gene primers gave estimates of nucleated cell counts. Repertoires were generated with immunoSEQ multiplex PCR, while TCRdb's copy carries only in-frame clones and drops some. V and J calls and clone size are those listed in that table; D and trimming were worked out from the DNA. The table has a few hundred thousand clones, 86% seen once; the top ten hold less than 3%. This receptor was identified in a woman aged 25 to 39 with active or convalescent COVID-19. Sequencing was done on a sample of peripheral blood. V gene TRBV7-2 combines with J gene TRBJ2-4; TRBD2 matches 8 bases. This chain's CDR3 is CASSLEPPGGGKNIQYF. In nucleotides, the CDR3 is TGTGCCAGCAGCTTAGAACCCCCGGGGGGGGGCAAAAACATTCAGTACTTC.